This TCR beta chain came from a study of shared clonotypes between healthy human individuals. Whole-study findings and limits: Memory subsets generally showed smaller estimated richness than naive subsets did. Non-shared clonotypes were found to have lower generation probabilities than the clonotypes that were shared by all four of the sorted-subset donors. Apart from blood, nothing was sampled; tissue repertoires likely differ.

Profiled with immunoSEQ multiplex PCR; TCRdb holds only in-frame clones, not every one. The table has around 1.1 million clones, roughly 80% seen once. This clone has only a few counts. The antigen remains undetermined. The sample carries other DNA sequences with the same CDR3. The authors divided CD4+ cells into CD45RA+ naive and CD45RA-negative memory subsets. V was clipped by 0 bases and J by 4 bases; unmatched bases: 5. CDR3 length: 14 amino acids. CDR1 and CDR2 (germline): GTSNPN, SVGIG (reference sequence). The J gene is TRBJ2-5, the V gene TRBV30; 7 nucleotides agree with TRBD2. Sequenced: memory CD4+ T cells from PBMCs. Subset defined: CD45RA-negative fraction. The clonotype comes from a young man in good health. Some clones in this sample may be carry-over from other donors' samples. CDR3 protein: CAWSVLAGVETQYF. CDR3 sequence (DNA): TGTGCCTGGAGTGTTCTGGCGGGAGTAGAGACCCAGTACTTC.